These 23 T cell receptor beta chains originate from one sample sequenced in a study of circulating and synovial CD4+ cells in juvenile arthritis. Generated by immunoSEQ multiplex PCR, the TCRdb table keeps only in-frame clones and is missing some. The sample shows tens of thousands of clones, 95% to 96% of them seen only once. The sequenced sample consisted of CD4+ T cells from blood. These receptors all stem from a human donor with juvenile idiopathic arthritis.

The rearrangement uses TRBV6-6 and TRBJ1-4; maybe TRBD1 (6 bases). CDR1 and CDR2 from the germline V gene are MNHNY and SVGAGI (reference sequence). V was cut by 0 bases and J by 8 bases, with 13 bases left in between. The CDR3 is 15 residues long. The CDR3 sequence is CASSYSTGQSEKLFF. In nucleotides, the CDR3 is TGTGCCAGCAGTTACTCGACGGGACAATCAGAAAAACTGTTTTTT.

This sequence joins TRBV28 and TRBJ1-5; D uncertain. Germline lookup yields CDR1 MDHEN and CDR2 SYDVKM. The CDR3 totals 14 residues. With 7 bases removed from V and 4 bases from J, the gap between germline ends came to 14 bases. CDR3 sequence reads: CASTVFGRNQPQHF. In DNA, the CDR3 is TGTGCCAGCACAGTTTTCGGCAGGAATCAGCCCCAGCATTTT.

V is TRBV9 and J is TRBJ2-1, with 8 bases that match TRBD2. With V trimmed by 0 bases and J by 3 bases, 5 bases remained unmatched. CDR3 length: 16 residues. Germline V gene sequence: CDR1 SGDLS, CDR2 YYNGEE. The CDR3 DNA reads as TGTGCCAGCAGCGTAGGGGGTAGCGGGGTCTACAATGAGCAGTTCTTC. Protein: CASSVGGSGVYNEQFF.

The chain uses TRBV28 and TRBJ2-1; 9 nucleotides match TRBD2. Germline V lookup: CDR1 MDHEN, CDR2 SYDVKM. CDR3 length equals 19 residues. The V gene end was trimmed by 2 bases and the J gene end by 8 bases; junction bases not matched to a gene: 19. The CDR3 spells CASSLGFLGLALLGDEQFF. CDR3 bases: TGTGCCAGCAGTTTAGGATTTCTGGGACTAGCTCTTCTGGGGGATGAGCAGTTCTTC.

This clone is a singleton in its sample. Other DNA sequences in this specimen translate into the identical CDR3. V is TRBV6-5 and J is TRBJ1-2; D is unresolved. The CDR3 length is 15 residues. The germline V and J ends were trimmed by 4 bases and 4 bases, with 16 bases remaining between them. The germline V gene has CDR1 MNHEY and CDR2 SVGAGI. CDR3 residues: CASSFGEASGYGYTF. DNA for the CDR3: TGTGCCAGCAGTTTCGGGGAGGCCTCGGGCTATGGCTACACCTTC.

This clone was counted a few times. The chain uses TRBV19 and TRBJ1-2; D is uncertain. The V end was cut by 9 bases, the J end by 4 bases, with 15 bases between. Germline CDR1 reads LNHDA; CDR2 reads SQIVND (reference sequence). This CDR3 is built from 13 residues. The CDR3 DNA sequence: TGTGCCAGCAGCACGAGGGATGGCTATGGCTACACCTTC. This gives the protein CASSTRDGYGYTF.

A remark on this clone: Other DNA sequences in this specimen translate into the identical CDR3. The gene calls are TRBV19 and TRBJ2-1; D remains unclear. Trimming cost V 2 bases and J 4 bases, with 6 bases left between them. This CDR3 has 13 residues. Germline V lookup: CDR1 LNHDA, CDR2 SQIVND (reference sequence). Here the CDR3 DNA reads TGTGCCAGTAGTATACAGGTATACAATGAGCAGTTCTTC. Protein: CASSIQVYNEQFF.

The chain couples TRBV9 to TRBJ1-3; D not certain. Trimming removed 3 bases from V and 12 bases from J, with 13 bases in between. CDR3 length equals 12 residues. Germline lookup yields CDR1 SGDLS and CDR2 YYNGEE. The DNA for the CDR3 is TGTGCCAGCAGCGGAGGGATGAAAAACATATATTTT. Protein product: CASSGGMKNIYF.

CDR3 coding DNA: TGTGCCAGCAGCCAAGCGACAGGGGGCTTGACAGATACGCAGTATTTT. Protein product: CASSQATGGLTDTQYF. The genes are TRBV4-2 and TRBJ2-3; 10 bases match TRBD1. CDR1 LGHNA and CDR2 YNFKEQ come from the germline V gene. The CDR3 length is 16 residues. V was clipped by 1 base and J by 3 bases; unmatched bases: 4.

The chain links TRBV9 to TRBJ2-5; weak D call: TRBD1 (5 bases). The CDR3 runs to 15 residues. Germline CDR1 is SGDLS and CDR2 is YYNGEE. V was trimmed by 0 bases and J by 1 base, leaving 10 bases between them. CDR3 nucleotides: TGTGCCAGCAGCGTAGAAACAGGATCCCAAGAGACCCAGTACTTC. Amino acid sequence: CASSVETGSQETQYF.

The genes are TRBV5-1 and TRBJ1-1; possible D gene TRBD1, 6 bases. CDR1 and CDR2 from the germline V gene are SGHRS and YFSETQ. The CDR3 sequence is 14 residues long. Trimming stripped 4 bases from V and 0 bases from J, with 10 bases between. DNA for the CDR3: TGCGCCAGCAGCCGACAGGAAATGAACACTGAAGCTTTCTTT. Encoded protein: CASSRQEMNTEAFF.

The V call is TRBV25-1, the J call TRBJ2-5; 10 nucleotides match TRBD1. The germline V gene has CDR1 MGHDK and CDR2 SYGVNS. The CDR3 loop spans 18 amino acids. The V and J ends lost 6 bases and 5 bases, in that order; junction bases with no gene match: 18. The CDR3 sequence: CASRSTQPGTGAVETQYF. The CDR3 nucleotides are TGTGCCAGCAGGAGCACTCAGCCCGGGACAGGGGCGGTGGAGACCCAGTACTTC.

J is TRBJ2-1 and V is TRBV5-1; unclear D gene. CDR1 SGHRS and CDR2 YFSETQ come from the germline V gene. V lost 2 bases and J lost 0, with 9 bases in between. The CDR3 consists of 15 residues. The CDR3 nucleotides read TGCGCCAGCAGCTTAGATAAGAGCTCCTACAATGAGCAGTTCTTC. This sequence encodes CASSLDKSSYNEQFF.

About this clone: The junction departs from the called germline gene at one end, perhaps through a read error. The chain recombines TRBV4-1 with TRBJ2-7; TRBD2 matches at 9 bases. The germline gives CDR1 MGHRA, CDR2 YSYEKL. CDR3 length equals 14 residues. The CDR3 is CASSLSGGRAEKYF. As DNA, the CDR3 is TGCGCCAGCAGCCTCAGCGGCGGGAGGGCCGAGAAGTACTTC.

CDR3 amino acids: CASSLVPTSPRGPYEQYF. The CDR3 bases are TGTGCCAGCAGCTTAGTCCCAACCAGTCCTAGGGGCCCGTACGAGCAGTACTTC. The chain couples TRBV27 to TRBJ2-7, with D maybe TRBD1 (5 bases). CDR3 length equals 18 residues. Trimming pared 6 bases from V and 4 bases from J, leaving 28 bases between. Germline V gene lookup returns CDR1 MNHEY and CDR2 SMNVEV (reference sequence).

V gene TRBV5-1 combines with J gene TRBJ2-5; 11 bases are a match to TRBD2. The closer fit of TRBJ2-7 to the DNA end suggests the J call may be wrong. Germline loops: CDR1 SGHRS, CDR2 YFSETQ. This CDR3 spans 15 amino acids. The CDR3 DNA reads as TGCGCCAGCAGGTTAGCGGGGGGGCCCCCCTACGAGCAGTACTTC. Translating it yields CASRLAGGPPYEQYF.

The count of this clone is one. V usage is TRBV9 and J usage is TRBJ1-3; D is perhaps TRBD1 (6 bases). V shed 4 bases and J shed 2 bases, with 10 bases lying between them. The germline V gene has CDR1 SGDLS and CDR2 YYNGEE. CDR3 length: 14 amino acids. CDR3 DNA: TGTGCCAGCAGCCTAACAGGGCCTGGAAACACCATATATTTT. Encoded protein: CASSLTGPGNTIYF.

This rearrangement joins TRBV2 to TRBJ2-3; TRBD2 aligns across 13 bases. The germline CDR1 and CDR2 sequences are SNHLY and FYNNEI. There are 15 residues in the CDR3. V gave up 4 bases and J gave up 6 bases; unmatched junction bases: 4. The CDR3 is CASSVGLAGPDTQYF. The CDR3 region has the DNA TGTGCCAGCAGTGTGGGACTAGCGGGACCTGATACGCAGTATTTT.

In the case of this clone: A read error may account for a junction end that differs from germline. This chain connects TRBV19 to TRBJ1-2, with 7 bases fitting TRBD1. CDR3 length: 14 residues. Germline CDR1 is LNHDA and CDR2 is SQIVND (reference sequence). CDR3 region: CASSLDRADYGYTF. The CDR3, as DNA: TGTGCCAGTAGTCTAGACAGGGCTGACTATGGCTACACCTTC.

V is TRBV30 and J is TRBJ1-1, with TRBD1 matching over 8 bases. Germline V lookup: CDR1 GTSNPN, CDR2 SVGIG (reference sequence). The CDR3 has 14 amino acids. V shed 3 bases and J 9 bases; nucleotides not matched to a gene: 12. In DNA, the CDR3 is TGTGCCTGGAGCACCGGGACAGGAGATCTACAAGCTTTCTTT. It encodes CAWSTGTGDLQAFF.

The rearrangement links TRBV7-2 to TRBJ2-1, with 9 nucleotides matching TRBD2. The germline V gene has CDR1 SGHTA and CDR2 FQGNSA. V was clipped by 2 bases and J by 4 bases; unmatched bases: 3. The CDR3 totals 15 residues. In DNA form, the CDR3 reads TGTGCCAGCAGCTTAAGCGGGAGGCCATACAATGAGCAGTTCTTC. Its protein product is CASSLSGRPYNEQFF.

This sequence joins TRBV19 and TRBJ1-2; TRBD1 is a possible D gene (5 bases). CDR1 is LNHDA, CDR2 SQIVND, per germline (reference sequence). The ends were cut back, 3 bases at V and 7 bases at J, with 15 bases in the middle. The CDR3 has 14 residues. The CDR3 DNA follows: TGTGCCAGTAGTATCCGACAGCTCCCGCCTGGCTACACCTTC. Translation gives CASSIRQLPPGYTF.

The chain carries TRBV25-1 and TRBJ2-1, with 9 bases that match TRBD2. CDR3 length: 15 residues. The germline V gene has CDR1 MGHDK and CDR2 SYGVNS. The V and J ends lost 6 bases and 1 base, in that order; junction bases with no gene match: 4. The CDR3 protein is CASRTSGGSYNEQFF. The CDR3 DNA sequence: TGTGCCAGCAGGACTAGCGGAGGTTCCTACAATGAGCAGTTCTTC.